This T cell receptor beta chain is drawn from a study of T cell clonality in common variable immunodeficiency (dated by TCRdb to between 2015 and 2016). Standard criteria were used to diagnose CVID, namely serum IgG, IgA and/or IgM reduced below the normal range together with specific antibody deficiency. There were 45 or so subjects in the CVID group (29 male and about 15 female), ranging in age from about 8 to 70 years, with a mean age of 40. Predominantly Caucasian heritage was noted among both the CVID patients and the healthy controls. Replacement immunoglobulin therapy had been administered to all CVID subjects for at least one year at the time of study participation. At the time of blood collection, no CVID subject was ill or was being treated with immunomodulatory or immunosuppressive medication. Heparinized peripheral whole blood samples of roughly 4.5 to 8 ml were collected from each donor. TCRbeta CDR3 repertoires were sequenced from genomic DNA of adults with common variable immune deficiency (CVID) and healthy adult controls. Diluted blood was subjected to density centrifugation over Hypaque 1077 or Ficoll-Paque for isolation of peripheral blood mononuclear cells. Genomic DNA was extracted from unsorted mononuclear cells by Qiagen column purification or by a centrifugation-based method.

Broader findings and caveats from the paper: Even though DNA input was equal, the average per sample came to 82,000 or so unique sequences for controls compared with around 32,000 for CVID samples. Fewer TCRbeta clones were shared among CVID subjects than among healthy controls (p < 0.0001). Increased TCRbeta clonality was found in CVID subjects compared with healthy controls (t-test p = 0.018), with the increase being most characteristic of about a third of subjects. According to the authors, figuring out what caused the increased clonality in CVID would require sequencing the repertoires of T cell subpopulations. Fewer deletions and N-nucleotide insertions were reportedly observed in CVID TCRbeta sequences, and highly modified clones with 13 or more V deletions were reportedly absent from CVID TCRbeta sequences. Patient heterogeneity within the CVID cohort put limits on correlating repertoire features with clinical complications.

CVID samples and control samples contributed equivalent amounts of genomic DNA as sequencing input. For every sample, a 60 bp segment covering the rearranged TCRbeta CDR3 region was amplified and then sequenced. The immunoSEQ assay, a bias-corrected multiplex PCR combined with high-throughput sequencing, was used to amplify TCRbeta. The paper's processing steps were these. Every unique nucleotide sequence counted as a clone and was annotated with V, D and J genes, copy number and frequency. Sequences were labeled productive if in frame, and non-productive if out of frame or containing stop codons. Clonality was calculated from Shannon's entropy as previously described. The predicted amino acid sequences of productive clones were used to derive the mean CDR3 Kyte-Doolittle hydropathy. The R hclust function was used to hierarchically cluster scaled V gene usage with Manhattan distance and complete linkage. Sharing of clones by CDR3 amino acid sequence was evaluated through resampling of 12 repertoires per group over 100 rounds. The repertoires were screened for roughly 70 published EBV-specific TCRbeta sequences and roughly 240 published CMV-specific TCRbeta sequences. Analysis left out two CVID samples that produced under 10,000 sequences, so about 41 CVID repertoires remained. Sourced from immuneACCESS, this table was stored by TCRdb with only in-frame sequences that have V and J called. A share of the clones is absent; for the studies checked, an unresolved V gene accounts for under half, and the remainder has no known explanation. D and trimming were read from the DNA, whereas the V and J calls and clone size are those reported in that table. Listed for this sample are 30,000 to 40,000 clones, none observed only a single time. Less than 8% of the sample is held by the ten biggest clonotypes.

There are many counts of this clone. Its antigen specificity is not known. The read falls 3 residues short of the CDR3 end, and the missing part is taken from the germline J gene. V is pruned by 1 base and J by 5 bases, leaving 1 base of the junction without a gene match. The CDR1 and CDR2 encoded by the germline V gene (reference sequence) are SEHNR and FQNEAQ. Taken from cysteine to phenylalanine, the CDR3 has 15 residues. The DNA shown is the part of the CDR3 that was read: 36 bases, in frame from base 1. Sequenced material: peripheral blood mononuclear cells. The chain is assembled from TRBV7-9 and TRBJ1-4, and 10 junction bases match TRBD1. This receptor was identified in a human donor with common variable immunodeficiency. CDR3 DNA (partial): TGTGCCAGCAGCTTAGAGGGACAGGGGAATGAAAAA. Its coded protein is CASSLEGQGNEK. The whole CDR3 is CASSLEGQGNEKLFF.